This T cell receptor beta chain was recovered during a study of cytomegalovirus exposure and HLA in healthy donors. CDR3 length equals 15 residues. The germline CDR1 and CDR2 sequences are SGHVS and FQNEAQ. After removal of 0 bases from V and 5 bases from J, the junction contained 3 bases not matched to a gene. The PCR had 60 Vbeta and 13 Jbeta primers. Generated by immunoSEQ multiplex PCR, the TCRdb table keeps only in-frame clones and is missing some. The sample holds more than 130,000 clones, approximately 80% seen once. The clonotype was recovered from a man aged 18 to 35 in good health and CMV-seronegative. Material: PBMCs. The chain links TRBV7-8 to TRBJ1-2, with TRBD1 matching over 10 bases. The CDR3: CASSLADRGSYGYTF. For the CDR3, the DNA is TGTGCCAGCAGCTTAGCGGACAGGGGGTCGTATGGCTACACCTTC.